The 28 T cell receptor beta chains listed next were all sequenced from one sample in a study of shared clonotypes between healthy human individuals. Libraries were prepared by immunoSEQ multiplex PCR; TCRdb keeps only in-frame clonotypes and omits some of them. Of around 450,000 clones in the sample, about 76% are singletons; the top ten hold under 15%. Sequencing input: PBMCs. These receptors all stem from a woman aged 40 to 49 in good health. Some clones in this sample may be carry-over from other donors' samples.

The V call is TRBV15, the J call TRBJ2-7, with 7 positions matching TRBD2. Germline lookup yields CDR1 LNHNV and CDR2 YYDKDF (reference sequence). The CDR3 covers 16 residues. V shed 5 bases and J 0 bases; nucleotides not matched to a gene: 10. The DNA of the CDR3 is TGTGCCACCAGCTCCCCCGGGGGACTACCCTCCTACGAGCAGTACTTC. This codes for CATSSPGGLPSYEQYF.

The J gene is TRBJ2-7, the V gene TRBV30; TRBD2 might be the D (5 bases). The germline V gene encodes CDR1 GTSNPN and CDR2 SVGIG (reference sequence). Trimming pared 1 base from V and 5 bases from J, leaving 15 bases between. This CDR3 comprises 14 residues. The CDR3 DNA sequence: TGTGCCTGGAGTGGAGGGATAAGTCTCCACGAGCAGTACTTC. Its translation is CAWSGGISLHEQYF.

This chain uses TRBV5-1 with TRBJ2-5; TRBD2 might be the D (5 bases). The CDR3 runs 14 residues. Trimming took off 1 base at V and 9 bases at J, with 16 bases between the two ends. The V gene's germline CDR1 is SGHRS and CDR2 YFSETQ. The CDR3 is CASSLTGGPISQYF. The CDR3 region has the DNA TGCGCCAGCAGCTTGACCGGCGGGCCTATCTCCCAGTACTTC.

The chain has TRBV5-4 and TRBJ2-2, with D perhaps TRBD1 (5 bases). Germline CDR1 reads SGHNT; CDR2 reads YYREEE (reference sequence). This CDR3 has 14 residues. V gave up 1 base and J gave up 4 bases, with 8 bases separating them. Written as DNA, the CDR3 is TGTGCCAGCAGCTTGACAGGTGGCACCGGGGAGCTGTTTTTT. It specifies CASSLTGGTGELFF. The variable domain in full, completed from reference TRBV5-4 and TRBJ2-2, reads ETGVTQSPTHLIKTRGQQVTLRCSSQSGHNTVSWYQQALGQGPQFIFQYYREEENGRGNFPPRFSGLQFPNYSSELNVNALELDDSALYLCASSLTGGTGELFFGEGSRLTVL.

The chain uses TRBV28 and TRBJ2-7; 7 bases match TRBD1. CDR1 MDHEN and CDR2 SYDVKM come from the germline V gene. The V and J ends lost 6 bases and 6 bases, in that order; junction bases with no gene match: 5. The CDR3 is 12 amino acids. CDR3 amino acids: CASRPTGFEQYF. In DNA form, the CDR3 reads TGTGCCAGCAGGCCGACAGGGTTCGAGCAGTACTTC.

This clone was picked up a small number of times. J is TRBJ2-1 and V is TRBV5-1; 9 nucleotides match TRBD2. V shed 0 bases, J shed 6 bases, and the junction held 1 base outside the gene matches. The CDR3 contains 14 residues. CDR1 is SGHRS and CDR2 is YFSETQ in the germline V gene. In DNA form, the CDR3 reads TGCGCCAGCAGCTTGGTACTAGCGGGCAATGAGCAGTTCTTC. Protein product: CASSLVLAGNEQFF.

The V gene is TRBV27, the J gene TRBJ2-3; no firm D call. V was clipped by 3 bases and J by 0 bases, with 7 bases between them. From germline, CDR1 is MNHEY and CDR2 SMNVEV (reference sequence). CDR3 length: 14 residues. This CDR3 reads CASSFWASTDTQYF. The CDR3 DNA reads as TGTGCCAGCAGTTTTTGGGCTAGCACAGATACGCAGTATTTT.

This chain connects TRBV5-5 to TRBJ2-2; D is unclear. V dropped 0 bases and J dropped 0 bases, with 9 bases sitting between them. Per the germline V gene, CDR1 is SGHKS and CDR2 is YYEKEE (reference sequence). This CDR3 region has 16 residues. The CDR3 nucleotides are TGTGCCAGCAGCTTGGTTGCCTTGGCGAACACCGGGGAGCTGTTTTTT. It encodes CASSLVALANTGELFF.

In this sample, this clone turned up once. CDR3 loop: CASSSGLDSGNTIYF. The CDR3 nucleotides read TGTGCCAGCAGCTCAGGGCTTGACTCTGGAAACACCATATATTTT. The genes are TRBV7-2 and TRBJ1-3; tentatively, D is TRBD1 (5 bases). This CDR3 has 15 residues. The V end was cut by 4 bases, the J end by 0 bases, with 10 bases between. Germline V lookup: CDR1 SGHTA, CDR2 FQGNSA.

The rearrangement uses TRBV30 and TRBJ2-7; D is uncertain. Germline CDR1 GTSNPN, CDR2 SVGIG (reference sequence). V was cut by 1 base and J by 6 bases, with 10 bases left in between. The CDR3 consists of 12 residues. The CDR3 DNA reads TGTGCCTGGAGTGGAAGTGCCCCCGAGCAGTACTTC. It encodes CAWSGSAPEQYF.

This chain links TRBV11-1 with TRBJ1-2; no reliable D call. V was trimmed by 4 bases and J by 6 bases, leaving 18 bases between them. Germline-derived CDR1 and CDR2 are SGHAT and FQDESV (reference sequence). The CDR3 has 15 residues. CDR3 DNA sequence: TGTGCCAGCAGCTCCGGACGCGGGGAATTCAATGGCTACACCTTC. As protein: CASSSGRGEFNGYTF.

This chain connects TRBV7-8 to TRBJ1-5; 8 bases map to TRBD1. This CDR3 contains 16 residues. Germline values: CDR1 SGHVS, CDR2 FQNEAQ. Trimming cost V 5 bases and J 6 bases; bases outside gene matches: 12. In DNA form, the CDR3 reads TGTGCCAGCAGCCCCGAGACAGGGGCGGCGGGTCAGCCCCAGCATTTT. Encoded protein: CASSPETGAAGQPQHF.

This clone was seen a few times. The chain employs TRBV28 and TRBJ1-1; D call uncertain. This CDR3 region has 15 residues. Germline assignment: CDR1 MDHEN and CDR2 SYDVKM. V was trimmed by 3 bases and J by 2 bases, leaving 13 bases between them. The CDR3 DNA reads as TGTGCCAGCAGTTTTGGTGTGTGGAGAAACACTGAAGCTTTCTTT. Its translation is CASSFGVWRNTEAFF.

V and J are TRBV21-1 and TRBJ2-7; the D call TRBD1 from the table was never checked on the DNA. TRBV21-1 counts as a pseudogene. The CDR3 consists of 15 residues. In nucleotides, the CDR3 is TGTGCCAGCAGCACCTACAGGCAGGTGTACTGCGAGCAGTACTTC. Encoded protein: CASSTYRQVYCEQYF.

The rearrangement joins TRBV25-1 to TRBJ2-7; possible D gene TRBD1, 6 bases. V was clipped by 3 bases and J by 2 bases, with 11 bases between them. The CDR3 totals 14 residues. Germline CDR1 MGHDK, CDR2 SYGVNS. The CDR3 DNA reads as TGTGCCAGCAGTGACACAGGGTATGCCTACGAGCAGTACTTC. It yields the protein CASSDTGYAYEQYF.

This sequence joins TRBV7-2 and TRBJ1-2, with no clear D. Germline CDR1 reads SGHTA; CDR2 reads FQGNSA. There are 12 residues in the CDR3. V was pared by 1 base and J by 8 bases, with 8 bases between. The DNA of the CDR3 is TGTGCCAGCAGCTTAGATTCCGGCGGCTACACCTTC. This gives the protein CASSLDSGGYTF.

With respect to this clone: The same CDR3 also results from other DNA sequences found in this sample. The chain links TRBV5-1 to TRBJ2-7; 8 positions agree with TRBD1. In germline, CDR1 is SGHRS, CDR2 YFSETQ. V lost 5 bases to trimming and J lost 1 base; unmatched junction nucleotides: 5. CDR3 length equals 14 residues. The CDR3 region is CASSSGTGSYEQYF. The CDR3 DNA is TGCGCCAGCAGTTCTGGGACAGGATCCTACGAGCAGTACTTC.

The chain carries TRBV4-1 and TRBJ2-7; D ambiguous. The CDR3 is made up of 13 amino acids. Germline CDR1 MGHRA, CDR2 YSYEKL. Trimming shortened V by 2 bases and J by 4 bases, and 9 bases separated the two germline ends. In DNA, the CDR3 is TGCGCCAGCAGCCAACTGGGGTCTTACGAGCAGTACTTC. Protein: CASSQLGSYEQYF.

This rearrangement joins TRBV15 to TRBJ2-2; no clear D gene. Per germline, CDR1 LNHNV and CDR2 YYDKDF (reference sequence). The V gene lost 1 base and the J gene lost 2 bases, with 8 bases spanning the gap. The CDR3 consists of 15 residues. CDR3 amino acids: CATSRAGTNTGELFF. The CDR3, as DNA: TGTGCCACCAGCAGAGCAGGCACCAACACCGGGGAGCTGTTTTTT.

The chain joins TRBV19 to TRBJ1-4; D is possibly TRBD1 (5 bases). CDR3 length: 15 amino acids. The germline CDR1 and CDR2 sequences are LNHDA and SQIVND (reference sequence). Deletions cut 2 bases from V and 8 bases from J, with 15 bases between. CDR3 sequence: CASSIQARRDEKLFF. The CDR3 DNA is TGTGCCAGTAGTATACAGGCCAGGCGGGACGAAAAACTGTTTTTT. The entire variable domain, with the rest obtained from reference TRBV19 and TRBJ1-4, is as follows: DGGITQSPKYLFRKEGQNVTLSCEQNLNHDAMYWYRQDPGQGLRLIYYSQIVNDFQKGDIAEGYSVSREKKESFPLTVTSAQKNPTAFYLCASSIQARRDEKLFFGSGTQLSVL.

The chain has TRBV19 and TRBJ2-5; a weak D match, TRBD1 (6 bases). The CDR3 is 16 amino acids. V shed 2 bases and J shed 4 bases, with 17 bases lying between them. Germline values: CDR1 LNHDA, CDR2 SQIVND (reference sequence). DNA of the CDR3: TGTGCCAGTAGTATAAAGTGGTATGGGACACTAGAGACCCAGTACTTC. This translates into CASSIKWYGTLETQYF. The variable domain in full, with the rest retrieved from reference TRBV19 and TRBJ2-5, is DGGITQSPKYLFRKEGQNVTLSCEQNLNHDAMYWYRQDPGQGLRLIYYSQIVNDFQKGDIAEGYSVSREKKESFPLTVTSAQKNPTAFYLCASSIKWYGTLETQYFGPGTRLLVL.

The V call is TRBV21-1, the J call TRBJ2-3. TRBV21-1 is a known pseudogene. The CDR3 sequence is 17 residues long. As DNA, the CDR3 is TGTGCCAGCAGCAAAAACGAGTTTGGGTACCGCACAGATACGCAGTATTTT. Translating it yields CASSKNEFGYRTDTQYF.

The rearrangement joins TRBV9 to TRBJ2-7; 9 bases align to TRBD2. The germline CDR1 and CDR2 sequences are SGDLS and YYNGEE. CDR3 size: 15 residues. With 0 bases clipped from V and 0 bases from J, the junction kept 1 base outside the gene matches. This chain's CDR3 is CASSVGLADSYEQYF. The CDR3 DNA reads as TGTGCCAGCAGCGTAGGACTAGCGGACTCCTACGAGCAGTACTTC.

This chain links TRBV7-3 with TRBJ2-5, with 12 bases identical to TRBD1. Germline assignment: CDR1 SGHTA and CDR2 FQGTGA. The V and J ends lost 1 base and 5 bases, in that order; junction bases with no gene match: 2. The CDR3 consists of 15 residues. DNA of the CDR3: TGTGCCAGCAGCTTAATGGGACAGGGGGCTGAGACCCAGTACTTC. This sequence encodes CASSLMGQGAETQYF. Supplemented by reference TRBV7-3 and TRBJ2-5, the full variable domain reads GAGVSQTPSNKVTEKGKYVELRCDPISGHTALYWYRQSLGQGPEFLIYFQGTGAADDSGLPNDRFFAVRPEGSVSTLKIQRTERGDSAVYLCASSLMGQGAETQYFGPGTRLLVL.

The rearrangement joins TRBV6-1 to TRBJ1-5; D is ambiguous. The CDR3 totals 15 residues. V was clipped by 2 bases and J by 1 base, with 9 bases between them. Germline V gene sequence: CDR1 MNHNS, CDR2 SASEGT. Written as DNA, the CDR3 is TGTGCCAGCAGTGAATTGTGGGTCAGCAATCAGCCCCAGCATTTT. It encodes CASSELWVSNQPQHF.

In this sample, this clone turned up a few times. The V and J genes are TRBV9 and TRBJ2-7; 9 bases line up with TRBD2. CDR1 is SGDLS and CDR2 is YYNGEE in the germline V gene. After removal of 2 bases from V and 2 bases from J, the junction contained 5 bases not matched to a gene. The CDR3 contains 15 residues. This CDR3 is CASSVELAGPYEQYF. CDR3 nucleotides: TGTGCCAGCAGCGTGGAACTAGCGGGCCCCTACGAGCAGTACTTC.

The gene calls are TRBV6-6 and TRBJ2-5; D unclear. The tail of the sequence fits TRBJ2-7 better, so the J call may be wrong. The CDR3 extends over 13 amino acids. Germline V lookup: CDR1 MNHNY, CDR2 SVGAGI (reference sequence). CDR3 DNA: TGTGCCAGCAGTTACACGGCGATCTACGAGCAGTACTTC. Encoded protein: CASSYTAIYEQYF.

This chain joins TRBV7-3 and TRBJ2-2; 8 bases are shared with TRBD1. The CDR3 loop spans 15 amino acids. The germline V gene encodes CDR1 SGHTA and CDR2 FQGTGA. Germline trimming cut 6 bases from V and 2 bases from J; bases unmatched to any gene: 5. CDR3 sequence reads: CASRVDRANTGELFF. The CDR3 region has the DNA TGTGCCAGCAGGGTGGACAGGGCAAACACCGGGGAGCTGTTTTTT.